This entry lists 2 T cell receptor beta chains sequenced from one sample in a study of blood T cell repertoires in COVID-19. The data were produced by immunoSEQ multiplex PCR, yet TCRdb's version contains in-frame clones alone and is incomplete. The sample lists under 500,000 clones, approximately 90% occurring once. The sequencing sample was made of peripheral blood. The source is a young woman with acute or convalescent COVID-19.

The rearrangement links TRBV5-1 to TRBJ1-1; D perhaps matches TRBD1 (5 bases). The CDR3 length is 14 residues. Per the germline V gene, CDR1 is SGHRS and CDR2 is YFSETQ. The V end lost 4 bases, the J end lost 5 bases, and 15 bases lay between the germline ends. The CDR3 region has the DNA TGCGCCAGCAGCATGGGACCGGGAGGGACTGAAGCTTTCTTT. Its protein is CASSMGPGGTEAFF. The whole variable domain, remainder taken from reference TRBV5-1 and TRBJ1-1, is KAGVTQTPRYLIKTRGQQVTLSCSPISGHRSVSWYQQTPGQGLQFLFEYFSETQRNKGNFPGRFSGRQFSNSRSEMNVSTLELGDSALYLCASSMGPGGTEAFFGQGTRLTVV.

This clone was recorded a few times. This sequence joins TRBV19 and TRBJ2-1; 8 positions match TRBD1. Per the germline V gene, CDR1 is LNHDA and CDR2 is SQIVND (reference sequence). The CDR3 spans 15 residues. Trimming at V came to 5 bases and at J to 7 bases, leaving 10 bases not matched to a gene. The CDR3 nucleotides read TGTGCCAGTAGTTGGGGGACAGGTTCGGGGAATGAGCAGTTCTTC. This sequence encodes CASSWGTGSGNEQFF.